The clone carrying this T cell receptor beta chain occurred many times. This sample was included in a study of T cells in Graves' hyperthyroidism and ophthalmopathy. The study enrolled patients aged 18 to 65 with newly diagnosed hyperthyroidism of under 2 months' duration. Diagnosis relied on clinical symptoms, serum thyroxine and TRAb, thyroid ultrasound and orbital computed tomography. The CDR3 runs 14 residues. In germline, CDR1 is SGHRS, CDR2 YFSETQ. V lost 4 bases to trimming and J lost 0 bases, with 9 bases between them. From RNA transcripts, TCR beta CDR3 regions were amplified. The HTBI set primed first-round TCR CDR3 RT-PCR. TCRdb reanalysed the multiplex PCR reads using MiXCR and keeps one entry per CDR3 protein. Among about 510,000 distinct CDR3 sequences listed, 14% were seen once.

This chain uses TRBV5-1 with TRBJ2-3; D remains ambiguous. Sequencing was carried out using blood. The origin of this receptor is a woman between 40 and 55 years old with Graves' hyperthyroidism. CDR3 amino acids: CASSRLTSTDTQYF. The CDR3 nucleotides read TGCGCCAGCAGCCGCTTGACAAGCACAGATACGCAGTATTTT.